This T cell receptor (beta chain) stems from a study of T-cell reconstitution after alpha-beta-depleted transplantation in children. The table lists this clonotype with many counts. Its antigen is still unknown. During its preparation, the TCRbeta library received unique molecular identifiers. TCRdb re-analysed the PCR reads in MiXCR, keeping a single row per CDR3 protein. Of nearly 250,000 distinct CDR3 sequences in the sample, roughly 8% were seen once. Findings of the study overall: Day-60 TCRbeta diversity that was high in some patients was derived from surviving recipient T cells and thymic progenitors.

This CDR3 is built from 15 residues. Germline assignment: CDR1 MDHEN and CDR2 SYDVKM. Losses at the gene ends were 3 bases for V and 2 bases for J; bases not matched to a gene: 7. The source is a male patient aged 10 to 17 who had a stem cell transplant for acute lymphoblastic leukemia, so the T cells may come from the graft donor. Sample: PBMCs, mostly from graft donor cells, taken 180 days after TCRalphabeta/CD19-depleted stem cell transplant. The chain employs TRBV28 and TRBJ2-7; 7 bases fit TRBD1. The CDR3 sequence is CASSLRQGVTYEQYF. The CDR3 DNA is TGTGCCAGCAGTTTGAGGCAGGGGGTAACCTACGAGCAGTACTTC.